This T cell receptor (beta chain) was documented in a study of T-cell memory formation after mild COVID-19. There are 14 residues in the CDR3. CDR1 is SGHAT, CDR2 FQNNGV, per germline. The V end was cut by 10 bases, the J end by 2 bases, with 17 bases between. The sample holds a few counts of this clonotype. Its target is not known. TCRdb re-analysed the 5' RACE reads in MiXCR, keeping a single row per CDR3 protein. The profile shows under 550,000 distinct CDR3 sequences, roughly 18% of them singletons. Overall study findings and caveats: Memory cells collected pre-infection included some clones that later responded, suggesting cross-reactive memory joined.

The chain recombines TRBV11-2 with TRBJ1-1; D is perhaps TRBD1 (6 bases). Sequences were obtained from PBMCs or a T cell subset sorted from them (not recorded which). The clonotype originates from a man younger than 35 who had mild COVID-19 (a few samples of this study predate the infection). Cell type and time point are not known. The CDR3 here is CATRGPRINTEAFF. The CDR3 DNA is TGTGCCACCCGGGGGCCGAGGATTAACACTGAAGCTTTCTTT.